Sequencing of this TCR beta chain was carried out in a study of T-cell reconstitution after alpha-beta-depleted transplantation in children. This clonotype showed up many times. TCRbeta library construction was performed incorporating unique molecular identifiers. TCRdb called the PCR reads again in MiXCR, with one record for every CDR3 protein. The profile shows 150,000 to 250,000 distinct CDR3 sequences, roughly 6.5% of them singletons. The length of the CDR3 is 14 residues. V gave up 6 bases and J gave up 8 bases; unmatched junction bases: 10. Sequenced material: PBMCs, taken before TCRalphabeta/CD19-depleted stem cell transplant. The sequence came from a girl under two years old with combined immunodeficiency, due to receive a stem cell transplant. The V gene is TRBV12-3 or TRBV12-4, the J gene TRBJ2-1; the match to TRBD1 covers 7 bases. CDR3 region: CASSRSTGFDEQFF. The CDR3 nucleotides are TGTGCCAGCAGCCGGTCGACAGGGTTCGATGAGCAGTTCTTC.